These 7 T cell receptor beta chains were sequenced from one sample in a study of cytotoxic CD8 clonotypes in ibrutinib-treated CLL. Assay used: immunoSEQ multiplex PCR; TCRdb lists only in-frame clones, some missing. There are about 60,000 clones in the sample; approximately 60% occur only once, and around 20% lies in the top ten. This material consisted of PBMCs, taken after 24 months of ibrutinib treatment. These receptors were obtained from a human donor with chronic lymphocytic leukemia.

The J gene is TRBJ1-5, the V gene TRBV2, with a possible D match to TRBD1 (6 bases). Germline V gives CDR1 SNHLY, CDR2 FYNNEI. Trimming took 6 bases from V and 2 from J, leaving 17 bases between them. This CDR3 comprises 16 residues. Here the CDR3 reads CASSEGGWIGNQPQHF. The CDR3, as DNA: TGTGCCAGCAGCGAGGGGGGGTGGATTGGCAATCAGCCCCAGCATTTT.

This clone was counted a single time. The chain couples TRBV7-8 to TRBJ1-2; TRBD1 aligns across 7 bases. V lost 5 bases, J lost 0 bases, and 15 bases stayed unmatched. The CDR3 has 18 amino acids. CDR1 SGHVS and CDR2 FQNEAQ come from the germline V gene. For the CDR3, the DNA is TGTGCCAGCAGCCTACGGACAGGCATTACCGGTACTAACTATGGCTACACCTTC. Its translation: CASSLRTGITGTNYGYTF.

The chain's CDR3 is CASKLAEDYGYTF. The CDR3 coding sequence is TGTGCCAGCAAATTGGCCGAGGACTATGGCTACACCTTC. The chain couples TRBV2 to TRBJ1-2; D is unclear. Per the germline V gene, CDR1 is SNHLY and CDR2 is FYNNEI. This CDR3 region has 13 residues. Trimming shortened V by 7 bases and J by 3 bases, and 12 bases separated the two germline ends.

This clone showed up just a few times. The rearrangement uses TRBV7-2 and TRBJ2-1, with D unresolved. The CDR3 totals 14 residues. Between the trimmed V and J ends, which lost 6 bases and 0 bases, there was a span of 9 bases. CDR1 and CDR2 (germline): SGHTA, FQGNSA. CDR3 sequence (DNA): TGTGCCAGCAGTCTTACGGTCTCCTACAATGAGCAGTTCTTC. It translates to CASSLTVSYNEQFF.

This clone was observed many times. The chain combines TRBV28 with TRBJ2-7; D is tentatively TRBD1 or TRBD2 (5 bases each). CDR1 and CDR2 (germline): MDHEN, SYDVKM. Trimming pared 6 bases from V and 3 bases from J, leaving 18 bases between. The CDR3 runs to 15 residues. The CDR3 spells CASRLLLGDLYEQYF. In DNA form, the CDR3 reads TGTGCCAGCAGGCTCCTCCTTGGGGACCTCTACGAGCAGTACTTC.

V gene TRBV11-1 combines with J gene TRBJ1-1; no definite D call. CDR1 is SGHAT and CDR2 is FQDESV in the germline V gene (reference sequence). This CDR3 region has 15 residues. V was shortened by 5 bases and J by 2 bases, with 15 bases between the two germline ends. The DNA of the CDR3 is TGTGCCAGCAGCCCTTACAAGTATGGAAACACTGAAGCTTTCTTT. This encodes CASSPYKYGNTEAFF.

This clone was seen more than once but under ten times. The rearrangement joins TRBV20-1 to TRBJ1-3; D is unresolved. Germline assignment: CDR1 DFQATT and CDR2 SNEGSKA (reference sequence). The CDR3 extends over 11 amino acids. V was shortened by 6 bases and J by 6 bases, with 9 bases between the two germline ends. CDR3 sequence (DNA): TGCAGTGCGTCATGGGTAAACACCATATATTTT. Translation: CSASWVNTIYF.